One and the same sample provided the 18 T cell receptor beta chains below, sequenced in a study of cytomegalovirus exposure and HLA in healthy donors. The PCR used 60 Vbeta and 13 Jbeta primers. Repertoires were generated with immunoSEQ multiplex PCR, while TCRdb's copy carries only in-frame clones and drops some. The sample holds 95,000 to 110,000 clones, around 77% seen once. The sequenced sample consisted of PBMCs. The receptor set was obtained from a man aged 45-65 years in good health and CMV-seropositive.

V gene TRBV18 combines with J gene TRBJ1-4; D perhaps matches TRBD1 (5 bases). Trimming took off 2 bases at V and 4 bases at J, with 8 bases between the two ends. The CDR3 has 14 residues. CDR1 and CDR2 from the germline V gene are KGHSH and LQKENI. The CDR3, as DNA: TGTGCCAGCTCACCAGGGGGGAATAATGAAAAACTGTTTTTT. Protein product: CASSPGGNNEKLFF.

In DNA form, the CDR3 reads TGTGCCAGCAGCTCGTCGGGACTAGCGGGAGCCCCAAGCTCCTACAATGAGCAGTTCTTC. Its protein product is CASSSSGLAGAPSSYNEQFF. The chain links TRBV7-8 to TRBJ2-1, with 14 bases that match TRBD2. The length of the CDR3 is 20 residues. Germline loops: CDR1 SGHVS, CDR2 FQNEAQ. V lost 4 bases to trimming and J lost 0 bases; unmatched junction nucleotides: 11. Full variable domain (missing parts from reference TRBV7-8 and TRBJ2-1): GAGVSQSPRYKVAKRGQDVALRCDPISGHVSLFWYQQALGQGPEFLTYFQNEAQLDKSGLPSDRFFAERPEGSVSTLKIQRTQQEDSAVYLCASSSSGLAGAPSSYNEQFFGPGTRLTVL.

The chain recombines TRBV5-1 with TRBJ1-1, with TRBD1 identical over 8 bases. Germline-derived CDR1 and CDR2 are SGHRS and YFSETQ. V lost 3 bases and J lost 6; bases outside the gene matches: 13. This CDR3 spans 16 amino acids. The DNA for the CDR3 is TGCGCCAGCAGCTCAGGACAGGGAGTGTGGGAGTCTGAAGCTTTCTTT. It yields the protein CASSSGQGVWESEAFF.

This clone was counted a few times. V and J are TRBV7-9 and TRBJ1-5, with 7 bases matching TRBD1. The CDR3 length is 16 residues. Germline-derived CDR1 and CDR2 are SEHNR and FQNEAQ (reference sequence). With 5 bases clipped from V and 2 bases from J, the junction kept 9 bases outside the gene matches. CDR3 loop: CASSKTGAGGNQPQHF. The CDR3 nucleotides are TGTGCCAGCAGCAAAACAGGGGCGGGTGGCAATCAGCCCCAGCATTTT.

The rearrangement links TRBV7-8 to TRBJ2-7, with 8 bases identical to TRBD2. Germline trimming cut 1 base from V and 2 bases from J; bases unmatched to any gene: 16. CDR1 is SGHVS, CDR2 FQNEAQ, per germline. The CDR3 is 19 residues long. CDR3 residues: CASSLGHRGAGVGTYEQYF. In DNA, the CDR3 is TGTGCCAGCAGCTTAGGGCACCGAGGAGCGGGAGTGGGGACCTACGAGCAGTACTTC. The entire variable domain, with the rest obtained from reference TRBV7-8 and TRBJ2-7, is as follows: GAGVSQSPRYKVAKRGQDVALRCDPISGHVSLFWYQQALGQGPEFLTYFQNEAQLDKSGLPSDRFFAERPEGSVSTLKIQRTQQEDSAVYLCASSLGHRGAGVGTYEQYFGPGTRLTVT.

The chain combines TRBV5-1 with TRBJ1-1; TRBD1 aligns across 8 bases. V was pared by 0 bases and J by 2 bases, with 6 bases of the junction left unmatched. CDR3 length equals 16 residues. Germline CDR1 is SGHRS and CDR2 is YFSETQ. DNA for the CDR3: TGCGCCAGCAGCTTGGTAGGGGACAGGTTTAACACTGAAGCTTTCTTT. This gives the protein CASSLVGDRFNTEAFF.

In its sample, this clone was seen a few times. The chain joins TRBV10-3 to TRBJ2-7; D perhaps matches TRBD2 (5 bases). The germline gives CDR1 ENHRY, CDR2 SYGVKD. V lost 11 bases and J 2 bases, leaving 16 bases between the germline ends. The length of the CDR3 is 13 residues. CDR3 amino acids: CAARGAETYEQYF. The CDR3 DNA sequence: TGTGCCGCCCGGGGAGCGGAAACCTACGAGCAGTACTTC.

The chain joins TRBV11-3 to TRBJ2-1; 7 bases map to TRBD2. The CDR3 loop spans 13 amino acids. After removal of 1 base from V and 8 bases from J, the junction contained 2 bases not matched to a gene. Germline CDR1 and CDR2: SGHNT and YENEEA. CDR3 nucleotide sequence: TGTGCCAGCAGCTTAGGCCTAGCGGATGAGCAGTTCTTC. It yields the protein CASSLGLADEQFF.

The chain uses TRBV28 and TRBJ2-5; the D gene is possibly TRBD2 (6 bases). The CDR3 runs 17 residues. Germline CDR1 is MDHEN and CDR2 is SYDVKM. Deletions cut 6 bases from V and 2 bases from J, with 22 bases between. CDR3 amino acids: CASSKMAGLRSQETQYF. In DNA form, the CDR3 reads TGTGCCAGCAGCAAAATGGCCGGACTACGCTCGCAAGAGACCCAGTACTTC.

This sequence joins TRBV12-5 and TRBJ2-7; TRBD2 matches at 11 bases. Germline lookup yields CDR1 LGHNT and CDR2 FRNRAP. The CDR3 totals 16 residues. Trimming removed 6 bases from V and 0 bases from J; junction bases left unmatched: 7. The CDR3 DNA follows: TGTGCTAGTGGGGGTAGCGGGAGGGCGAGCTCCTACGAGCAGTACTTC. Residues: CASGGSGRASSYEQYF.

The V call is TRBV9, the J call TRBJ2-1; D not certain. CDR1 is SGDLS and CDR2 is YYNGEE in the germline V gene. The CDR3 has 13 amino acids. V lost 4 bases and J lost 4, with 9 bases in between. CDR3 bases: TGTGCCAGCAGCTACACAGAATACAATGAGCAGTTCTTC. The encoded protein is CASSYTEYNEQFF. Variable domain in full (rest from reference TRBV9 and TRBJ2-1): DSGVTQTPKHLITATGQRVTLRCSPRSGDLSVYWYQQSLDQGLQFLIQYYNGEERAKGNILERFSAQQFPDLHSELNLSSLELGDSALYFCASSYTEYNEQFFGPGTRLTVL.

V usage is TRBV7-2 and J usage is TRBJ2-5; TRBD2 agrees at 10 bases. Germline V gene data show CDR1 as SGHTA and CDR2 as FQGNSA. V was pared by 4 bases and J by 2 bases, with 13 bases of the junction left unmatched. CDR3 length equals 18 residues. CDR3 sequence reads: CASSSNRLAGLSQETQYF. Written as DNA, the CDR3 is TGTGCCAGCAGCTCCAACCGACTAGCGGGCCTGTCTCAAGAGACCCAGTACTTC. Supplemented by reference TRBV7-2 and TRBJ2-5, the full variable domain reads GAGVSQSPSNKVTEKGKDVELRCDPISGHTALYWYRQSLGQGLEFLIYFQGNSAPDKSGLPSDRFSAERTGGSVSTLTIQRTQQEDSAVYLCASSSNRLAGLSQETQYFGPGTRLLVL.

This chain uses TRBV30 with TRBJ2-4; 11 positions agree with TRBD2. CDR3 length: 14 amino acids. V dropped 0 bases and J dropped 7; count of bases not matched to a gene: 2. Germline lookup yields CDR1 GTSNPN and CDR2 SVGIG (reference sequence). CDR3 loop: CAWSVPSGGNIQYF. DNA of the CDR3: TGTGCCTGGAGTGTACCTAGCGGGGGGAACATTCAGTACTTC.

The chain joins TRBV30 to TRBJ2-7; 10 bases align to TRBD2. The CDR3 consists of 13 residues. The junction had 6 bases not matched to a gene; V was cut back by 7 bases and J by 3 bases. CDR1 and CDR2 from the germline V gene are GTSNPN and SVGIG (reference sequence). CDR3 DNA sequence: TGTGCCTTCTCTAGCGGGGGCCACTACGAGCAGTACTTC. Translation: CAFSSGGHYEQYF. Full variable domain (rest looked up from reference TRBV30 and TRBJ2-7): SQTIHQWPATLVQPVGSPLSLECTVEGTSNPNLYWYRQAAGRGLQLLFYSVGIGQISSEVPQNLSASRPQDRQFILSSKKLLLSDSGFYLCAFSSGGHYEQYFGPGTRLTVT.

The chain links TRBV23-1 to TRBJ2-5, with a possible D match to TRBD1 (7 bases). TRBV23-1 is assigned to the ORF class and has an uncertain function. The CDR3 spans 19 residues. The V end was cut by 0 bases, the J end by 7 bases, with 27 bases between. The CDR3 region is CASSQSREQRQGQIRTQYF. CDR3 DNA: TGCGCCAGCAGTCAATCTCGGGAGCAGAGACAGGGTCAAATTAGGACCCAGTACTTC.

The chain carries TRBV11-2 and TRBJ1-6; maybe TRBD1 (6 bases). The V gene lost 0 bases and the J gene lost 9 bases, with 9 bases spanning the gap. This CDR3 is built from 14 residues. Germline CDR1 reads SGHAT; CDR2 reads FQNNGV. CDR3 nucleotide sequence: TGTGCCAGCAGCTTAGATACCAGGGGTTCACCCCTCCACTTT. Its translation is CASSLDTRGSPLHF.

The genes are TRBV6-6 and TRBJ2-5, with D possibly TRBD2 on 5 matching bases. This CDR3 is 12 amino acids long. With 6 bases removed from V and 5 bases from J, the gap between germline ends came to 10 bases. Germline V CDR1 and CDR2: MNHNY, SVGAGI (reference sequence). CDR3 loop: CASSPEAETQYF. DNA for the CDR3: TGTGCCAGCAGCCCGGAGGCGGAGACCCAGTACTTC.

V usage is TRBV9 and J usage is TRBJ1-5; D remains ambiguous. There are 13 residues in the CDR3. The ends were cut back, 0 bases at V and 5 bases at J, with 6 bases in the middle. The germline CDR1 and CDR2 sequences are SGDLS and YYNGEE. The CDR3 protein is CASSVGDDQPQHF. The CDR3 bases are TGTGCCAGCAGCGTAGGAGATGATCAGCCCCAGCATTTT.